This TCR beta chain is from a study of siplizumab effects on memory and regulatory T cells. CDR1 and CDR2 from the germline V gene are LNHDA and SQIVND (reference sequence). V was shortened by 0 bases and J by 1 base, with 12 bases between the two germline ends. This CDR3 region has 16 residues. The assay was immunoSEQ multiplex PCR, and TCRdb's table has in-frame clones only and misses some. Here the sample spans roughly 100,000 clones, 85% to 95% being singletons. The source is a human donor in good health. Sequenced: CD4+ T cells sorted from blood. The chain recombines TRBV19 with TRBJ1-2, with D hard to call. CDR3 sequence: CASSIDQTGINYGYTF. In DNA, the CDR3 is TGTGCCAGTAGTATAGACCAGACGGGTATTAACTATGGCTACACCTTC.